The following is a T cell receptor beta chain sequence with its context. This clonotype was seen repeatedly, ten times or more. The specificity of this receptor is unknown. No per-base quality is available; no much larger clone lies one base away. The entry originates in a study of blood T cells in healthy people across ages (dated by TCRdb to between 2015 and 2016). Describing the broader study: In model experiments, template switching captured about one uniquely barcoded TCR beta cDNA molecule for every two T cells. To track age-related changes in TCR beta repertoire diversity, the study relied on deep sequencing normalized with unique cDNA molecular identifiers. Using the same blood draw, the study looked at two additional independent replicas of 1 million unique cDNA reads for two donors, one aged 18 to 30 and the other aged 80 or older. To avoid experimental bias, donors of different ages were spread randomly across the sequencing lanes. The donors were divided into four age groups: young (average around 17 years), middle-aged (about 39), aged (about 56) and long-lived (82).

The donors were some 36 Caucasian individuals from Russia, aged about 6 to 95 years, who were systemically healthy. Ten milliliters of peripheral blood were drawn from each donor into EDTA-treated Vacutainer tubes. PBMCs were isolated by Ficoll-Paque density-gradient centrifugation, with at least 6 million obtained per sample. Trizol reagent was used to extract total RNA from the PBMCs, yielding at least 6 micrograms per sample. For every donor, flow cytometry on a PBMC aliquot measured the percentage of naive CD45RAhigh/CD27high T cells. Summary of the overall study and its limitations: As age increased, observed TCR beta diversity per million T cells dropped in a roughly linear way, and a significant reduction was already evident by age about 36. Estimates of total diversity based on one million sequenced T cells were regarded as lower bounds and as underestimates. Compared with the aged group, more naive CD4+ T cells, fewer expanded clones and increased TCR diversity were shown by the long-lived group, suggesting age selection. The CMV infection status of donors was not known, potentially confounding age-related changes in expanded clonotypes. Observed TCR beta diversity correlated strongly with the percentage of naive T cells measured by flow cytometry. Since profiling was done on bulk unsorted PBMCs, naive and antigen-experienced compartments could not be conclusively compared.

Taken from cysteine to phenylalanine, the CDR3 has 13 residues. The DNA shown is the 39-base CDR3, in frame from base 1. According to the germline V gene, CDR1 reads SGDLS and CDR2 reads YYNGEE. Relative to germline, V is 0 bases shorter and J is 1 base shorter, with 2 bases between their ends. Receptor amplification or capture employed 5' RACE. For sequencing, an Illumina HiSeq 2500 was employed. A second PCR of roughly 6 to 11 cycles was run with a J-beta primer mix and a sample-barcoded 5' primer. A template-switch 5' adaptor carrying 12 random nucleotides introduced a unique molecular identifier onto each TCR beta cDNA molecule. At least 3 million CDR3-containing paired-end reads were obtained from each sample. All of the RNA was converted into first-strand cDNA using the Mint cDNA synthesis kit, with a TRBC-specific oligonucleotide serving as the primer. After uracil-DNA glycosylase treatment, a first 18-cycle PCR used universal primers M1SS and BC2_uni_R on all cDNA. The source study handled its data this way. For normalization, 1 million high-quality reads were randomly selected from each sample, with every read carrying a distinct molecular identifier. Reads with shared molecular identifiers were discarded instead of being binned into consensus sequences. MiTCR, set to a Q25 quality threshold and the strictest error-elimination algorithm, was used for CDR3 identification, clonotype clustering and error correction. Lower-bound total TCR beta diversity was estimated with a nonparametric unseen species model using Euler transformation. The public reads were quality trimmed at Q25 with fastp and then assembled into clones with MiXCR by TCRdb, keeping productive beta chains. Rows are unified per CDR3 protein, each entry keeping the most common DNA and genes. TCRdb's processing, not the study's, gives the V and J calls here. Within this sample are 1 million or so distinct CDR3 sequences, with under 45% of them counted one time only. Approximately 17% of the sample rests with the top ten.

Input material: blood. The origin of this receptor is a woman aged 55-70 years in good health. The chain employs TRBV9 and TRBJ2-1; the D gene cannot be resolved reliably. The CDR3 region: CASSVGSYNEQFF. The bases read TGTGCCAGCAGCGTAGGGTCCTACAATGAGCAGTTCTTC. The CDR3 plus the reference TRBV9 and TRBJ2-1 genes for the other parts give the full variable domain: DSGVTQTPKHLITATGQRVTLRCSPRSGDLSVYWYQQSLDQGLQFLIQYYNGEERAKGNILERFSAQQFPDLHSELNLSSLELGDSALYFCASSVGSYNEQFFGPGTRLTVL.